This T cell receptor beta chain was profiled in a study of T cells in localized non-small cell lung cancer. Method: immunoSEQ multiplex PCR; TCRdb's copy keeps in-frame clones and lacks some. The table shows fewer than 25,000 clones, with around 90% occurring only once. Findings and limits, study-wide: Uninvolved adjacent lung had the highest recorded T cell clonality, with tumor below it.

Turning to this clone: Its antigen is undetermined.

Germline loops: CDR1 SGHDN, CDR2 FVKESK. This CDR3 region has 19 residues. V was pared by 0 bases and J by 2 bases, with 12 bases of the junction left unmatched. The source was peripheral blood, collected before any cancer treatment. The TCR originated in a woman aged 40-69 years with stage I lung adenocarcinoma. The chain couples TRBV14 to TRBJ2-3, with 9 bases lining up with TRBD2. The CDR3 region is CASSQDGTSGFYFTDTQYF. The CDR3 nucleotides are TGTGCCAGCAGCCAAGATGGTACTAGCGGGTTCTACTTCACAGATACGCAGTATTTT.